What follows is one T cell receptor beta chain and its context. The target antigen is unknown. The sample belongs to a study of cytomegalovirus exposure and HLA in healthy donors. Study-wide points: Later on, a genetic analysis was performed. It linked a missense variant in DCLRE1C with V- and J-gene trimming of TCR beta. Some public TCRs appeared in many individuals, while most sequences were rare.

PCR amplification relied on 60 Vbeta primers (plus 13 Jbeta primers). Profiled with immunoSEQ multiplex PCR; TCRdb holds only in-frame clones, not every one. The sample has fewer than 45,000 clones; approximately 79% are singletons. Everyone who donated was a healthy bone marrow donor. Although they were nominally healthy when sampled, donors likely had unrecorded immune exposures. Germline trimming cut 5 bases from V and 10 bases from J; bases unmatched to any gene: 9. Germline V lookup: CDR1 SNHLY, CDR2 FYNNEI. The CDR3 has 14 amino acids. The clonotype comes from a woman aged 25 to 39 in good health and CMV-seropositive. The chain uses TRBV2 and TRBJ1-1, with TRBD1 identical over 11 bases. Sequencing was performed on PBMCs. Here the CDR3 DNA reads TGTGCCAGCAGTAGGGACAGGGGGGCCCGGGGAGCTTTCTTT. Amino acid sequence: CASSRDRGARGAFF.